Each of the 4 T cell receptor beta chains below was sequenced from the same sample in a study of PD-L1 blockade in urothelial cancer. Sample time point: pretreatment peripheral blood. Assay used: immunoSEQ multiplex PCR; TCRdb lists only in-frame clones, some missing. The sample records approximately 79,000 clones, around four fifths being singletons. Specimen: PBMCs, collected around atezolizumab (anti-PD-L1) treatment. These receptors came from a man aged 35 to 55 with urothelial cancer.

The chain has TRBV28 and TRBJ2-5; D possibly corresponds to TRBD2 (7 bases). This CDR3 spans 14 amino acids. Between the trimmed V and J ends, which lost 4 bases and 5 bases, there was a span of 14 bases. The germline V gene has CDR1 MDHEN and CDR2 SYDVKM. As DNA, the CDR3 is TGTGCCAGCAGTTCCGGACTAGGGGGGGAGACCCAGTACTTC. Translated: CASSSGLGGETQYF.

The rearrangement uses TRBV19 and TRBJ1-2, with D unresolved. The CDR3 runs 13 residues. Trimming took off 5 bases at V and 4 bases at J, with 11 bases between the two ends. CDR1 and CDR2 from the germline V gene are LNHDA and SQIVND (reference sequence). The CDR3 coding sequence is TGTGCCAGTAGTTTCGCAGAGGCCTATGGCTACACCTTC. It specifies CASSFAEAYGYTF.

The chain is built from TRBV4-2 and TRBJ2-3; D is unclear. CDR1 and CDR2 from the germline V gene are LGHNA and YNFKEQ. V gave up 1 base and J gave up 6 bases, with 8 bases separating them. CDR3 length: 13 amino acids. In DNA, the CDR3 is TGTGCCAGCAGCCAAGGGGCTGCCGATACGCAGTATTTT. Protein sequence: CASSQGAADTQYF.

The chain links TRBV4-1 to TRBJ2-7; TRBD1 matches 7 bases. The length of the CDR3 is 15 residues. The J segment lost 5 bases and the V segment lost 1 base, leaving 8 bases of the junction unmatched. CDR1 and CDR2 from the germline V gene are MGHRA and YSYEKL. CDR3 bases: TGCGCCAGCAGCCAAGGCCCGATGACAGGGAACGAGCAGTACTTC. It codes for CASSQGPMTGNEQYF.